The text below deals with one T cell receptor (beta chain). V dropped 3 bases and J dropped 0 bases, with 14 bases sitting between them. This CDR3 comprises 16 residues. CDR1 is SGHDT, CDR2 YYEEEE, per germline. This entry belongs to a study of blood T cell repertoires in COVID-19. TCRdb's copy holds only in-frame clones and misses some; the assay was immunoSEQ multiplex PCR. The sample consists of 300,000 or so clones, approximately 84% of them appearing once. Researchers sorted participants into cohorts using their self-reported clinical history. The chain recombines TRBV5-6 with TRBJ2-3; D remains ambiguous. This receptor was obtained from a woman younger than 45 who had recovered from COVID-19. The sequencing input was PBMCs or T cells enriched from blood (not recorded which). The CDR3 region has the DNA TGTGCCAGCAGCTCGCCAGGTGGAATTAGCACAGATACGCAGTATTTT. As protein: CASSSPGGISTDTQYF.